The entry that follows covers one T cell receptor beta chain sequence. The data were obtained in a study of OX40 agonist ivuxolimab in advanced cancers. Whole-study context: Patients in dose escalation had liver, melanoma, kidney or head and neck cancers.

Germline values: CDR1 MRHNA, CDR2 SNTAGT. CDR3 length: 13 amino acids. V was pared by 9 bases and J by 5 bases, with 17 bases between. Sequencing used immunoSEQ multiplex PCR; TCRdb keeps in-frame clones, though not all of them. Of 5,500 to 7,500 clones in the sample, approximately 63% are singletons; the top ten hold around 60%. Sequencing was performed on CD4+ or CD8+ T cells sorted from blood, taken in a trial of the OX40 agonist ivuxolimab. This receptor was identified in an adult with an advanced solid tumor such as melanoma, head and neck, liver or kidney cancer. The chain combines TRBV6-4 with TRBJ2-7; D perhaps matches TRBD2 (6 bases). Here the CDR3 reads CARRLGGCHEQYF. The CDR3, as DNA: TGTGCCAGGCGGCTAGGAGGGTGTCACGAGCAGTACTTC.